This T cell receptor beta chain was captured in a study of cytomegalovirus exposure and HLA in healthy donors. Study-level information: Out of 398 genotyped donors, about 80% belonged to the Caucasian-associated ancestry cluster.

60 Vbeta and 13 Jbeta primers were used in PCR. Produced via immunoSEQ multiplex PCR; TCRdb's table is partial and in-frame only. The sample shows approximately 140,000 clones, approximately 70% of them seen only once. Study-level results: Earlier findings revealed that most TCR beta V segments proved productive either about 87% or about 30% of the time. Based on reports, TCR beta sequences accurately predicted HLA-A and HLA-B alleles for most subjects.

The CDR3 has 10 amino acids. The germline V and J ends were trimmed by 6 bases and 7 bases, with 7 bases remaining between them. Germline V gives CDR1 MDHEN, CDR2 SYDVKM. Points on this clone: Its cognate antigen is unknown.

Material: PBMCs. The clonotype was recovered from a human donor in good health. This rearrangement joins TRBV28 to TRBJ2-7, with D possibly matching TRBD2 (5 bases). The chain's CDR3 is CASRGSEQYF. The CDR3 DNA is TGTGCCAGCAGGGGGAGTGAGCAGTACTTC.